A single sample gave rise to the 24 T cell receptor beta chains below, sequenced in a study of T cells in Graves' hyperthyroidism and ophthalmopathy. Amplification of TCR beta CDR3 regions was performed using RNA transcripts as template. HTBI primers were used for first-round RT-PCR of the TCR CDR3. TCRdb independently ran MiXCR on the multiplex PCR reads; one entry per CDR3 protein. The sample has some 760,000 distinct CDR3 sequences; approximately 15% are singletons. The material sequenced was blood. The source of these receptors is a woman aged 18-29 years with Graves' hyperthyroidism.

This rearrangement joins TRBV28 to TRBJ2-7; tentative D call: TRBD2 (5 bases). Trimming removed 3 bases from V and 8 bases from J, with 11 bases in between. Germline values: CDR1 MDHEN, CDR2 SYDVKM. The CDR3 is 12 amino acids. The CDR3 nucleotides are TGTGCCAGCAGTTTTAGGGCGGGTAAGCAGTACTTC. Its translation is CASSFRAGKQYF.

This clonotype was seen ten or more times. The chain has TRBV28 and TRBJ1-1, with D perhaps TRBD1 (6 bases). Germline V gene data show CDR1 as MDHEN and CDR2 as SYDVKM. V lost 5 bases, J lost 0 bases, and 10 bases lay in between. This CDR3 spans 14 amino acids. The CDR3 DNA sequence: TGTGCCAGCAGTATCACAGGGATGAACACTGAAGCTTTCTTT. Amino acid sequence: CASSITGMNTEAFF.

The genes are TRBV5-4 and TRBJ2-2, with TRBD1 identical over 10 bases. J was trimmed by 0 bases and V by 5 bases; bases with no gene match: 7. Per germline, CDR1 SGHNT and CDR2 YYREEE (reference sequence). CDR3 length equals 17 residues. CDR3 DNA sequence: TGTGCCAGCAGACGCCGACAGGGGGCTGCGAACACCGGGGAGCTGTTTTTT. Encoded protein: CASRRRQGAANTGELFF.

The rearrangement joins TRBV20-1 to TRBJ1-2; TRBD1 matches at 8 bases. V was pared by 0 bases and J by 8 bases, with 11 bases of the junction left unmatched. CDR3 length: 15 residues. Germline V CDR1 and CDR2: DFQATT, SNEGSKA (reference sequence). The CDR3 here is CSARDLQGAVKGYTF. The CDR3 DNA is TGCAGTGCTAGAGATCTCCAGGGGGCTGTTAAGGGCTACACCTTC.

This clonotype was observed at least ten times. This chain connects TRBV6-2 or TRBV6-3 to TRBJ2-7, with 8 bases matching TRBD1. CDR1 and CDR2 from the germline V gene are MNHEY and SVGEGT. After removal of 5 bases from V and 0 bases from J, the junction contained 15 bases not matched to a gene. CDR3 length: 18 amino acids. This CDR3 is CASSTWTGTGKGSYEQYF. In nucleotides, the CDR3 is TGTGCCAGCAGTACCTGGACAGGGACGGGGAAAGGCTCCTACGAGCAGTACTTC.

On this clonotype: The junction differs from germline at one of its ends, possibly a read error. The chain recombines TRBV28 with TRBJ2-2; D is possibly TRBD2 (5 bases). The CDR3 is 10 amino acids. From germline, CDR1 is MDHEN and CDR2 SYDVKM. DNA of the CDR3: TGTGCCACAGCCAGTGGGGAGCTGTTTTTC. Protein sequence: CATASGELFF.

At least ten counts were recorded for this clonotype. The chain uses TRBV20-1 and TRBJ2-3, with unresolved D. V was shortened by 3 bases and J by 3 bases, with 7 bases between the two germline ends. The length of the CDR3 is 12 residues. Germline-derived CDR1 and CDR2 are DFQATT and SNEGSKA (reference sequence). CDR3 in DNA: TGCAGTGCTAGGGCCCGAACAGATACGCAGTATTTT. Residues: CSARARTDTQYF.

The chain recombines TRBV5-1 with TRBJ2-7, with D perhaps TRBD1 (6 bases). The CDR3 extends over 15 amino acids. V was pared by 4 bases and J by 5 bases, with 19 bases between. Germline assignment: CDR1 SGHRS and CDR2 YFSETQ. The CDR3 DNA sequence: TGCGCCAGCAGCCCTATGGACAGCAGGTTCAACGAGCAGTACTTC. Translation gives CASSPMDSRFNEQYF. The whole variable domain, filled in from reference TRBV5-1 and TRBJ2-7, reads KAGVTQTPRYLIKTRGQQVTLSCSPISGHRSVSWYQQTPGQGLQFLFEYFSETQRNKGNFPGRFSGRQFSNSRSEMNVSTLELGDSALYLCASSPMDSRFNEQYFGPGTRLTVT.

The chain carries TRBV27 and TRBJ2-7, with D possibly TRBD1 on 6 matching bases. V gave up 5 bases and J gave up 0 bases, with 11 bases separating them. CDR3 size: 14 residues. The germline gives CDR1 MNHEY, CDR2 SMNVEV (reference sequence). The CDR3 nucleotides read TGTGCCAGCAGTCCAGGGGCTACCTCCTACGAGCAGTACTTC. Its protein product is CASSPGATSYEQYF.

Details on this clonotype: Given a much more abundant clone one base away, this may be a read error. The V call is TRBV20-1, the J call TRBJ2-5; the D call may be TRBD1 or TRBD2 (6 bases each). This CDR3 region has 12 residues. Germline CDR1 reads DFQATT; CDR2 reads SNEGSKA (reference sequence). The CDR3 region has the DNA TGCAGTGCTAGGGGGGGCCAAGGGACCCAGTACTTC. Translation gives CSARGGQGTQYF.

The chain recombines TRBV6-1 with TRBJ1-3; no reliable D call. Trimming cost V 5 bases and J 0 bases, with 14 bases left between them. The CDR3 covers 16 residues. CDR1 is MNHNS, CDR2 SASEGT, per germline. The CDR3 sequence: CASSRGPTGSGNTIYF. The DNA for the CDR3 is TGTGCCAGCAGTAGAGGACCCACTGGCTCTGGAAACACCATATATTTT.

This clonotype was observed once. The chain combines TRBV7-9 with TRBJ2-1, with 9 bases lining up with TRBD2. Trimming at V came to 2 bases and at J to 8 bases, leaving 10 bases not matched to a gene. In germline, CDR1 is SEHNR, CDR2 FQNEAQ (reference sequence). The CDR3 extends over 16 amino acids. CDR3 amino acids: CASSLSISGRDDEQFF. CDR3 nucleotides: TGTGCCAGCAGCTTATCTATTAGCGGGAGAGATGATGAGCAGTTCTTC.

This sequence joins TRBV19 and TRBJ2-2; D perhaps matches TRBD2 (5 bases). V lost 7 bases to trimming and J lost 5 bases, with 20 bases between them. Germline CDR1 reads LNHDA; CDR2 reads SQIVND (reference sequence). This CDR3 has 16 residues. CDR3 amino acids: CASKRWTADTTGELFF. CDR3 nucleotides: TGTGCCAGTAAGCGGTGGACGGCTGATACAACCGGGGAGCTGTTTTTT.

This clonotype was seen a handful of times. The chain joins TRBV24-1 to TRBJ2-7, with TRBD2 matching 8 bases. Per germline, CDR1 KGHDR and CDR2 SFDVKD. This CDR3 has 15 residues. V was clipped by 2 bases and J by 4 bases; unmatched bases: 6. The CDR3 nucleotides read TGTGCCACCAGTGATTCAGGGACTAGTCTGTACGAGCAGTACTTC. Amino acid sequence: CATSDSGTSLYEQYF.

This clonotype was found many times. The chain has TRBV27 and TRBJ1-1, with 9 positions matching TRBD1. Per germline, CDR1 MNHEY and CDR2 SMNVEV (reference sequence). This CDR3 has 13 residues. V lost 6 bases, J lost 4 bases, and 3 bases stayed unmatched. The DNA for the CDR3 is TGTGCCAGCAGAAGGACAGGGGCCACTGAAGCTTTCTTT. Translated, it gives CASRRTGATEAFF.

This clonotype was counted only a few times. The chain combines TRBV7-9 with TRBJ2-7; no firm D call. CDR3 size: 16 residues. The V gene lost 1 base and the J gene lost 0 bases, with 13 bases spanning the gap. The germline gives CDR1 SEHNR, CDR2 FQNEAQ (reference sequence). The CDR3 here is CASSLGPRLSSYEQYF. DNA of the CDR3: TGTGCCAGCAGCTTAGGTCCGCGGTTGAGCTCCTACGAGCAGTACTTC. Full variable domain (remainder filled in from reference TRBV7-9 and TRBJ2-7): DTGVSQNPRHKITKRGQNVTFRCDPISEHNRLYWYRQTLGQGPEFLTYFQNEAQLEKSRLLSDRFSAERPKGSFSTLEIQRTEQGDSAMYLCASSLGPRLSSYEQYFGPGTRLTVT.

This clonotype was seen only a few times. The chain joins TRBV20-1 to TRBJ2-7; 7 nucleotides align to TRBD1. Germline CDR1 is DFQATT and CDR2 is SNEGSKA (reference sequence). V was clipped by 3 bases and J by 6 bases; unmatched bases: 11. This CDR3 is built from 14 residues. The CDR3 DNA reads TGCAGTGCTAGTCAGGCCGGGAACAGGGGCGAGCAGTACTTC. It codes for CSASQAGNRGEQYF.

This clonotype was observed a few times. The chain employs TRBV19 and TRBJ1-1; D remains unclear. CDR3 size: 13 residues. Per germline, CDR1 LNHDA and CDR2 SQIVND (reference sequence). Trimming left V 5 bases short and J 0 bases short, with 7 bases between. The DNA of the CDR3 is TGTGCCAGTAGTGCGACCCTGAACACTGAAGCTTTCTTT. Protein sequence: CASSATLNTEAFF.

Only a few counts were recorded for this clonotype. V usage is TRBV6-2 or TRBV6-3 and J usage is TRBJ1-5, with TRBD1 matching over 7 bases. The CDR3 runs to 18 residues. The V and J ends lost 4 bases and 2 bases, in that order; junction bases with no gene match: 14. Germline loops: CDR1 MNHEY, CDR2 SVGEGT. The DNA of the CDR3 is TGTGCCAGCAGTTCCAGGGGGTACTCGGGAGGGGGCAATCAGCCCCAGCATTTT. Its protein is CASSSRGYSGGGNQPQHF.

The chain uses TRBV7-9 and TRBJ1-2; no reliable D call. The germline V gene encodes CDR1 SEHNR and CDR2 FQNEAQ (reference sequence). V lost 0 bases to trimming and J lost 7 bases, with 9 bases between them. The CDR3 contains 13 residues. CDR3 region: CASSLAVGFGYTF. Here the CDR3 DNA reads TGTGCCAGCAGCTTAGCGGTAGGGTTTGGCTACACCTTC.

This clonotype has just a few counts. The chain combines TRBV5-6 with TRBJ1-1; the D gene is possibly TRBD1 (6 bases). The CDR3 loop spans 15 amino acids. Trimming took 1 base from V and 5 from J, leaving 15 bases between them. The germline V gene encodes CDR1 SGHDT and CDR2 YYEEEE. The CDR3 bases are TGTGCCAGCAGCTTGTTGCCGGGGGCAGGGACTGAAGCTTTCTTT. Residues: CASSLLPGAGTEAFF.

This chain links TRBV14 with TRBJ2-7; 7 positions agree with TRBD2. CDR3 length equals 16 residues. With 3 bases clipped from V and 6 bases from J, the junction kept 14 bases outside the gene matches. CDR1 and CDR2 from the germline V gene are SGHDN and FVKESK. The CDR3 loop reads CASSHGGRASPLEQYF. In nucleotides, the CDR3 is TGTGCCAGCAGCCATGGAGGGAGGGCTTCCCCTCTCGAGCAGTACTTC. Filled out from reference TRBV14 and TRBJ2-7, the complete variable domain reads EAGVTQFPSHSVIEKGQTVTLRCDPISGHDNLYWYRRVMGKEIKFLLHFVKESKQDESGMPNNRFLAERTGGTYSTLKVQPAELEDSGVYFCASSHGGRASPLEQYFGPGTRLTVT.

This clonotype was seen more than once but under ten times. The rearrangement links TRBV19 to TRBJ1-2; D not resolved. V was pared by 5 bases and J by 0 bases, with 13 bases between. This CDR3 has 15 residues. From germline, CDR1 is LNHDA and CDR2 SQIVND (reference sequence). The CDR3 region is CASSPTVGSNYGYTF. CDR3 sequence (DNA): TGTGCCAGTAGTCCTACGGTGGGATCTAACTATGGCTACACCTTC.

On this clonotype itself: One base away lies a much larger clone, so this may be a sequencing read error. The conserved final phenylalanine or tryptophan is absent from the CDR3, which likely points to a read error. The V and J genes are TRBV3-1 and TRBJ2-1; 10 bases are shared with TRBD2. This CDR3 is built from 19 residues. CDR1 and CDR2 (germline): LGHDT, YNNKEL (reference sequence). The junction had 16 bases not matched to a gene; V was cut back by 4 bases and J by 4 bases. CDR3 loop: CASSRHPYLAGEGYNEQFL. CDR3 DNA sequence: TGTGCCAGCAGCCGACACCCCTATCTAGCGGGAGAAGGATACAATGAGCAGTTCCTC.